These T cell receptor beta chains were read from a single sample in a study of T cells after yellow fever vaccination. TCRdb analysed the 5' RACE reads with MiXCR anew, one entry per CDR3 protein. This table holds some 350,000 distinct CDR3 sequences, 3% to 4.5% found once. Sequenced material: PBMCs, taken 5 days after the yellow fever booster vaccination. The receptors come from a man aged 18 to 29 who received the YFV17D yellow fever vaccine. Each CDR3 is given with its conserved first and last residue. Fields, in order: J gene, CDR3 length, V gene, D gene, clone size, CDR3 DNA, CDR3 protein. The D gene is left open where the match is weak. Size is stated for part of the rows, as once, few or many counts, or as a class when the clone is expanded.

J gene: TRBJ2-7
CDR3 length: 16
V gene: TRBV6-2/TRBV6-3
D gene: -
clone size: -
CDR3 DNA: TGTGCCAGCAGTCTAGGACGTGGGACCTATCCCTACGAGCAGTACTTC
CDR3 protein: CASSLGRGTYPYEQYF

J gene: TRBJ2-5
CDR3 length: 15
V gene: TRBV24-1
D gene: -
clone size: few
CDR3 DNA: TGTGCCACCAGTGACCCGAAAGGGACTCAAGAGACCCAGTACTTC
CDR3 protein: CATSDPKGTQETQYF

J gene: TRBJ1-1
CDR3 length: 14
V gene: TRBV5-1
D gene: -
clone size: -
CDR3 DNA: TGCGCCAGCAGCTTGCAAGGACAGAGTTCTGAAGCTTTCTTT
CDR3 protein: CASSLQGQSSEAFF

J gene: TRBJ2-5
CDR3 length: 17
V gene: TRBV12-2
D gene: -
clone size: -
CDR3 DNA: TGTGCAAGTCGCTTAGCGCGTACGTTGGGGTGGTATGGGACCCAGTACTTC
CDR3 protein: CASRLARTLGWYGTQYF

J gene: TRBJ1-6
CDR3 length: 13
V gene: TRBV7-9
D gene: TRBD1
clone size: few
CDR3 DNA: TGTGCCAGCAGCCAAGGACAGGGGGATCCCCTCCACTTT
CDR3 protein: CASSQGQGDPLHF

J gene: TRBJ1-3
CDR3 length: 15
V gene: TRBV7-9
D gene: -
clone size: -
CDR3 DNA: TGTGCCAGCAGCTTAGATACGGTCTGGGAAAACACCATATATTTT
CDR3 protein: CASSLDTVWENTIYF

J gene: TRBJ2-5
CDR3 length: 16
V gene: TRBV6-5
D gene: -
clone size: many
CDR3 DNA: TGTGCCAGCAGTCGCGAGCGACAGCCCCTCCAAGAGACCCAGTACTTC
CDR3 protein: CASSRERQPLQETQYF

J gene: TRBJ1-2
CDR3 length: 16
V gene: TRBV3-2
D gene: -
clone size: few
CDR3 DNA: TGTGCCAGCAGCCAAGAAACCTCCCCAGGGGACTATGGCTACACCTTC
CDR3 protein: CASSQETSPGDYGYTF

J gene: TRBJ2-1
CDR3 length: 13
V gene: TRBV7-9
D gene: -
clone size: many
CDR3 DNA: TGTGCCAGCAGCCCTCATCCGGGGAATGAGCAGTTCTTC
CDR3 protein: CASSPHPGNEQFF

J gene: TRBJ1-2
CDR3 length: 14
V gene: TRBV3-1
D gene: -
clone size: few
CDR3 DNA: TGTGCCAGCAGCCACGCAACGGGGGACTATGGCTACACCTTC
CDR3 protein: CASSHATGDYGYTF

J gene: TRBJ1-4
CDR3 length: 13
V gene: TRBV4-3
D gene: -
clone size: many
CDR3 DNA: TGCGCCAGCACCAAGCAGCTTAATGAAAAACTGTTTTTT
CDR3 protein: CASTKQLNEKLFF

J gene: TRBJ2-1
CDR3 length: 12
V gene: TRBV29-1
D gene: TRBD2
clone size: many
CDR3 DNA: TGCAGCGTATCCCGGGGGGGCAATGAGCAGTTCTTC
CDR3 protein: CSVSRGGNEQFF

J gene: TRBJ2-7
CDR3 length: 16
V gene: TRBV5-4
D gene: -
clone size: few
CDR3 DNA: TGTGCCAGCAGAATCGGGGGATGGGGGAGCTCCTACGAGCAGTACTTC
CDR3 protein: CASRIGGWGSSYEQYF

J gene: TRBJ2-5
CDR3 length: 14
V gene: TRBV3-1
D gene: -
clone size: many
CDR3 DNA: TGTGCCAGCAGCCACCAAGATAAGGGACGAGGAGCGTACTTC
CDR3 protein: CASSHQDKGRGAYF

J gene: TRBJ2-6
CDR3 length: 14
V gene: TRBV20-1
D gene: TRBD2
clone size: few
CDR3 DNA: TGCAGTGCCGCGGGGGGGACGGGGGCCAACGTCCTGACTTTC
CDR3 protein: CSAAGGTGANVLTF

J gene: TRBJ1-3
CDR3 length: 16
V gene: TRBV28
D gene: -
clone size: few
CDR3 DNA: TGTGCCAGAGGGGCCCTCCGGGGTGCCCACGGAAACACCATATATTTT
CDR3 protein: CARGALRGAHGNTIYF

J gene: TRBJ1-5
CDR3 length: 14
V gene: TRBV4-1
D gene: -
clone size: few
CDR3 DNA: TGCGCCAGCAGCCACAGGGGCCCCAATCAGCCCCAGCATTTT
CDR3 protein: CASSHRGPNQPQHF

J gene: TRBJ1-2
CDR3 length: 14
V gene: TRBV12-3/TRBV12-4
D gene: -
clone size: -
CDR3 DNA: TGTGCCAGCAGTCCCGGGGAGCCCAACTATGGCTACACCTTC
CDR3 protein: CASSPGEPNYGYTF

J gene: TRBJ2-3
CDR3 length: 20
V gene: TRBV5-1
D gene: TRBD2
clone size: few
CDR3 DNA: TGCGCCAGCAGCTTGGACCCGCGGGCTAGCGGGGGGGCCGTAGCAGATACGCAGTATTTT
CDR3 protein: CASSLDPRASGGAVADTQYF

J gene: TRBJ1-2
CDR3 length: 15
V gene: TRBV6-1
D gene: TRBD1
clone size: many
CDR3 DNA: TGTGCCAGCATCCCCGGGACAGCTCAGAACTATGGCTACACCTTC
CDR3 protein: CASIPGTAQNYGYTF

J gene: TRBJ2-5
CDR3 length: 18
V gene: TRBV7-2
D gene: TRBD2
clone size: -
CDR3 DNA: TGTGCCAGCAGCCCCAGCCCCCGAGGCCTAGCGGGGCTAGGGACCCAGTACTTC
CDR3 protein: CASSPSPRGLAGLGTQYF

J gene: TRBJ2-3
CDR3 length: 15
V gene: TRBV12-3/TRBV12-4
D gene: -
clone size: few
CDR3 DNA: TGTGCCAGCAGTTTATATACAGGGATGGGAGATACGCAGTATTTT
CDR3 protein: CASSLYTGMGDTQYF

J gene: TRBJ2-7
CDR3 length: 15
V gene: TRBV19
D gene: -
clone size: -
CDR3 DNA: TGTGCCAGTAGTATATATCCATCTGCGTCCTACGAGCAGTACTTC
CDR3 protein: CASSIYPSASYEQYF

J gene: TRBJ1-3
CDR3 length: 13
V gene: TRBV20-1
D gene: -
clone size: many
CDR3 DNA: TGCAGTGCTAGAGTTTGGGCTGGAAACACCATATATTTT
CDR3 protein: CSARVWAGNTIYF

J gene: TRBJ1-5
CDR3 length: 19
V gene: TRBV6-2/TRBV6-3
D gene: -
clone size: many
CDR3 DNA: TGTGCCAGCTCATCGGGTGAACAGGACGCAGGTTTTGTAACTCAGCCCCAGCATTTT
CDR3 protein: CASSSGEQDAGFVTQPQHF

J gene: TRBJ2-4
CDR3 length: 14
V gene: TRBV12-3/TRBV12-4
D gene: -
clone size: -
CDR3 DNA: TGTGCCAGCAGTCGACAATTAGCCAAAAACATTCAGTACTTC
CDR3 protein: CASSRQLAKNIQYF

J gene: TRBJ1-4
CDR3 length: 15
V gene: TRBV7-9
D gene: -
clone size: many
CDR3 DNA: TGTGCCAGCAGCTCTAGGGTGGGATTAAATGAAAAACTGTTTTTT
CDR3 protein: CASSSRVGLNEKLFF

J gene: TRBJ1-1
CDR3 length: 14
V gene: TRBV7-8
D gene: -
clone size: few
CDR3 DNA: TGTGCCAGCAGCGAGGGGGACGTGAGCACTGAAGCTTTCTTT
CDR3 protein: CASSEGDVSTEAFF

J gene: TRBJ2-2
CDR3 length: 12
V gene: TRBV19
D gene: -
clone size: -
CDR3 DNA: TGTGCCAGTATCTCTTGGACCGGGGAGCTGTTTTTT
CDR3 protein: CASISWTGELFF

J gene: TRBJ2-6
CDR3 length: 18
V gene: TRBV20-1
D gene: -
clone size: many
CDR3 DNA: TGCAGTGCTTCCAATAGACCCCTCTTGAGAGCTGGGGCCAACGTCCTGACTTTC
CDR3 protein: CSASNRPLLRAGANVLTF

J gene: TRBJ2-1
CDR3 length: 11
V gene: TRBV20-1
D gene: -
clone size: many
CDR3 DNA: TGCAGTGCGAGACCTAGGGATCAGCAGTTCTTC
CDR3 protein: CSARPRDQQFF

J gene: TRBJ2-3
CDR3 length: 14
V gene: TRBV7-2
D gene: TRBD2
clone size: -
CDR3 DNA: TGTGCCAGCAGCTTTTCGACTAGCCCAGATACGCAGTATTTT
CDR3 protein: CASSFSTSPDTQYF

J gene: TRBJ1-3
CDR3 length: 14
V gene: TRBV6-2/TRBV6-3
D gene: -
clone size: few
CDR3 DNA: TGTGCCAGCAGTTACACCCGTCGGGGAAACACCATATATTTT
CDR3 protein: CASSYTRRGNTIYF

J gene: TRBJ2-3
CDR3 length: 11
V gene: TRBV12-3/TRBV12-4
D gene: -
clone size: few
CDR3 DNA: TGTGCCAGCAGTTTAAGTGGGACGGAGAGTTTT
CDR3 protein: CASSLSGTESF

J gene: TRBJ2-3
CDR3 length: 17
V gene: TRBV4-3
D gene: -
clone size: -
CDR3 DNA: TGCGCCAGCAGCCAAGATGGGAGGATTTCTGGCACAGATACGCAGTATTTT
CDR3 protein: CASSQDGRISGTDTQYF

J gene: TRBJ1-1
CDR3 length: 15
V gene: TRBV5-4
D gene: -
clone size: -
CDR3 DNA: TGTGCCAGCAGCCGGGTTCCGGGGGGGGACACTGAAGCTTTCTTT
CDR3 protein: CASSRVPGGDTEAFF

J gene: TRBJ2-5
CDR3 length: 16
V gene: TRBV4-2
D gene: TRBD2
clone size: -
CDR3 DNA: TGTGCCAGCAGCCAGGGGACCTGGCGGGGGGAAGAGACCCAGTACTTC
CDR3 protein: CASSQGTWRGEETQYF

J gene: TRBJ2-1
CDR3 length: 11
V gene: TRBV2
D gene: -
clone size: many
CDR3 DNA: TGTGCCAGCAGATACTACAATGAGCAGTTCTTC
CDR3 protein: CASRYYNEQFF

J gene: TRBJ2-1
CDR3 length: 22
V gene: TRBV12-3/TRBV12-4
D gene: TRBD2
clone size: few
CDR3 DNA: TGTGCCAGCAGAAGCAGGACTAGCGGGGGGGCCGTTGGTCCCACATGGTACAATGAGCAGTTCTTC
CDR3 protein: CASRSRTSGGAVGPTWYNEQFF

J gene: TRBJ1-1
CDR3 length: 14
V gene: TRBV6-2/TRBV6-3
D gene: -
clone size: -
CDR3 DNA: TGTGCCAGCAGTTACCAGGACGAGAACACTGAAGCTTTCTTT
CDR3 protein: CASSYQDENTEAFF

J gene: TRBJ1-1
CDR3 length: 12
V gene: TRBV28
D gene: TRBD1
clone size: -
CDR3 DNA: TGTGCCAGCAGTTTACGGGACAGGGAAGCTTTCTTT
CDR3 protein: CASSLRDREAFF

J gene: TRBJ2-6
CDR3 length: 15
V gene: TRBV5-4
D gene: -
clone size: -
CDR3 DNA: TGTGCCAGCAGCTTATTGGCAGATGGGGCCAACGTCCTGACTTTC
CDR3 protein: CASSLLADGANVLTF

J gene: TRBJ2-3
CDR3 length: 12
V gene: TRBV20-1
D gene: -
clone size: many
CDR3 DNA: TGCAGTGCTCCGCCGATCGCAGATACGCAGTATTTT
CDR3 protein: CSAPPIADTQYF

J gene: TRBJ1-2
CDR3 length: 16
V gene: TRBV5-1
D gene: TRBD1
clone size: few
CDR3 DNA: TGCGCCAGCAGCTTGGTACCGGGACAGGCCTCCTATGGCTACACCTTC
CDR3 protein: CASSLVPGQASYGYTF

J gene: TRBJ2-5
CDR3 length: 16
V gene: TRBV24-1
D gene: TRBD2
clone size: many
CDR3 DNA: TGTGCCACCAGTGAGGGGTTACTAGCGGACCAAGAGACCCAGTACTTC
CDR3 protein: CATSEGLLADQETQYF

J gene: TRBJ1-6
CDR3 length: 14
V gene: TRBV27
D gene: TRBD1
clone size: many
CDR3 DNA: TGTGCCAGCAGCCCAGGGACAGGGAATTCACCCCTCCACTTT
CDR3 protein: CASSPGTGNSPLHF

J gene: TRBJ1-5
CDR3 length: 16
V gene: TRBV4-1
D gene: -
clone size: many
CDR3 DNA: TGCGCCAGCAGCCAAAAACAGCGGTGGCGCAATCAGCCCCAGCATTTT
CDR3 protein: CASSQKQRWRNQPQHF

J gene: TRBJ2-5
CDR3 length: 15
V gene: TRBV11-2
D gene: TRBD2
clone size: many
CDR3 DNA: TGTGCCAGCAGCTCGGGACTAGCGGGGAGGGAGACCCAGTACTTC
CDR3 protein: CASSSGLAGRETQYF

J gene: TRBJ2-3
CDR3 length: 14
V gene: TRBV5-1
D gene: -
clone size: many
CDR3 DNA: TGCGCCAGCAGCTTCCTGATAACCACAGATACGCAGTATTTT
CDR3 protein: CASSFLITTDTQYF

J gene: TRBJ1-2
CDR3 length: 14
V gene: TRBV20-1
D gene: -
clone size: few
CDR3 DNA: TGCAGTGCTCCGATGCGGGCGGGACTCTATGGCTACACCTTC
CDR3 protein: CSAPMRAGLYGYTF

J gene: TRBJ1-6
CDR3 length: 14
V gene: TRBV10-2
D gene: -
clone size: many
CDR3 DNA: TGCGCCAGCAGGAACAGGGTTTTCAATTCACCCCTCCACTTT
CDR3 protein: CASRNRVFNSPLHF

J gene: TRBJ2-7
CDR3 length: 14
V gene: TRBV6-2/TRBV6-3
D gene: -
clone size: -
CDR3 DNA: TGTGCCAGCAGTTACACTAACAAGGGCGGGGAGCAGTACTTC
CDR3 protein: CASSYTNKGGEQYF

J gene: TRBJ2-7
CDR3 length: 17
V gene: TRBV15
D gene: -
clone size: few
CDR3 DNA: TGTGCCACCAGCAGCCCCGGGGTGACGGGGGCAAACTACGAGCAGTACTTC
CDR3 protein: CATSSPGVTGANYEQYF

J gene: TRBJ1-5
CDR3 length: 16
V gene: TRBV7-3
D gene: -
clone size: many
CDR3 DNA: TGTGCCAGCAGCTCGGAGACAGGATTAAGCAATCAGCCCCAGCATTTT
CDR3 protein: CASSSETGLSNQPQHF

J gene: TRBJ2-2
CDR3 length: 16
V gene: TRBV5-6
D gene: TRBD2
clone size: many
CDR3 DNA: TGTGCCAGCAGCTTGAATGAGCGGGGTAGCGCCGGGGAGCTGTTTTTT
CDR3 protein: CASSLNERGSAGELFF

J gene: TRBJ1-1
CDR3 length: 13
V gene: TRBV5-1
D gene: -
clone size: -
CDR3 DNA: TGCGCCAGCAGCTTGGAGACGATCACTGAAGCTTTCTTT
CDR3 protein: CASSLETITEAFF